What follows are 10 T cell receptor beta chains derived from one specimen sequenced in a study of beta chain features in type 1 diabetes. Study results and caveats: A moderate, significant TCRB CDR3 shortening appeared in type 1 diabetes across four CD4+ subsets.

These receptors' antigens are unknown. The whole isolated RNA underwent reverse transcription, so sequencing captured expressed TCRB transcripts. Here immunoSEQ multiplex PCR was the method, and the copy in TCRdb shows in-frame clones only, minus some. Of 150,000 to 200,000 clones in the sample, approximately 7.9% were seen once. Sequenced material: central memory CD4+ T cells from blood. The receptors stem from a man younger than 30 with type 1 diabetes.

V gene TRBV7-9 combines with J gene TRBJ2-4, with 8 bases fitting TRBD1. CDR1 is SEHNR and CDR2 is FQNEAQ in the germline V gene (reference sequence). Germline trimming cut 9 bases from V and 6 bases from J; bases unmatched to any gene: 7. This CDR3 has 13 amino acids. The CDR3 nucleotides read TGTGCCAGTGAAATACAGGGGGTAAACATTCAGTACTTC. Translation gives CASEIQGVNIQYF.

The rearrangement uses TRBV28 and TRBJ2-3; 9 bases line up with TRBD1. Trimming cost V 6 bases and J 4 bases; bases outside gene matches: 5. Looked up from germline, CDR1 is MDHEN and CDR2 is SYDVKM. This CDR3 contains 14 residues. CDR3 sequence (DNA): TGTGCCAGCAGAGACAGACAGGGGGCAGATACGCAGTATTTT. This codes for CASRDRQGADTQYF. Based on the CDR3 plus reference TRBV28 and TRBJ2-3, the full variable domain is DVKVTQSSRYLVKRTGEKVFLECVQDMDHENMFWYRQDPGLGLRLIYFSYDVKMKEKGDIPEGYSVSREKKERFSLILESASTNQTSMYLCASRDRQGADTQYFGPGTRLTVL.

The chain links TRBV25-1 to TRBJ1-4, with D maybe TRBD1 (6 bases). Trimming took off 7 bases at V and 5 bases at J, with 17 bases between the two ends. CDR1 and CDR2 (germline): MGHDK, SYGVNS. The CDR3 spans 15 residues. The chain's CDR3 is CASNRATGANEKLFF. DNA for the CDR3: TGTGCCAGCAATCGAGCGACAGGAGCAAATGAAAAACTGTTTTTT. The whole variable domain, remainder taken from reference TRBV25-1 and TRBJ1-4, is EADIYQTPRYLVIGTGKKITLECSQTMGHDKMYWYQQDPGMELHLIHYSYGVNSTEKGDLSSESTVSRIRTEHFPLTLESARPSHTSQYLCASNRATGANEKLFFGSGTQLSVL.

This clone was found many times. The chain combines TRBV5-1 with TRBJ2-4; D may be TRBD1 (6 bases). Trimming left V 3 bases short and J 6 bases short, with 13 bases between. This CDR3 spans 14 amino acids. The germline V gene has CDR1 SGHRS and CDR2 YFSETQ. This CDR3 reads CASSWTGQGNIQYF. CDR3 nucleotides: TGCGCCAGCAGCTGGACGGGACAAGGAAACATTCAGTACTTC.

The chain carries TRBV28 and TRBJ2-7; 9 nucleotides match TRBD1. The V segment lost 3 bases and the J segment 3 bases; nucleotides outside the gene matches: 6. In germline, CDR1 is MDHEN, CDR2 SYDVKM. This CDR3 has 15 amino acids. DNA for the CDR3: TGTGCCAGCAGTTTGCGGACAGGGGTCTTCTACGAGCAGTACTTC. Its translation is CASSLRTGVFYEQYF.

In this sample, this clone turned up a few times. The chain employs TRBV9 and TRBJ2-1; tentative D call: TRBD2 (5 bases). Germline values: CDR1 SGDLS, CDR2 YYNGEE. This CDR3 is built from 14 residues. Trimming took off 3 bases at V and 7 bases at J, with 14 bases between the two ends. The CDR3 sequence: CASSGRFFGNEQFF. CDR3 coding DNA: TGTGCCAGCAGCGGGAGGTTTTTCGGGAATGAGCAGTTCTTC.

The chain carries TRBV6-6 and TRBJ1-2, with D uncertain. This CDR3 contains 13 residues. CDR1 and CDR2 from the germline V gene are MNHNY and SVGAGI (reference sequence). Trimming took 6 bases from V and 3 from J, leaving 11 bases between them. The CDR3 spells CASSLDSDYGYTF. The CDR3 nucleotides are TGTGCCAGCAGCCTCGACTCTGACTATGGCTACACCTTC.

This clone appeared a few times. The V call is TRBV28, the J call TRBJ2-7, with a weak D call TRBD1 (6 bases). Germline V gene lookup returns CDR1 MDHEN and CDR2 SYDVKM. V was shortened by 2 bases and J by 6 bases, with 8 bases between the two germline ends. The CDR3 runs 12 residues. CDR3 in DNA: TGTGCCAGCAGTTTAGACAGGCGCGAGCAGTACTTC. Residues: CASSLDRREQYF.

This chain uses TRBV28 with TRBJ1-2, with 10 bases fitting TRBD1. This CDR3 spans 16 amino acids. V was clipped by 5 bases and J by 5 bases; unmatched bases: 11. Germline CDR1 MDHEN, CDR2 SYDVKM. The CDR3 nucleotides are TGTGCCAGCAGTGGACCGACAGGGGGCGCCCAGTATGGCTACACCTTC. Its protein product is CASSGPTGGAQYGYTF.

This chain links TRBV7-2 with TRBJ1-4; D perhaps matches TRBD1 (5 bases). The V and J ends lost 5 bases and 13 bases respectively, with 26 bases between them. CDR1 is SGHTA, CDR2 FQGNSA, per germline. The CDR3 is 16 residues long. CDR3 region: CASSPLVGGAGGGLFF. CDR3 in DNA: TGTGCCAGCAGCCCCTTAGTTGGAGGAGCGGGGGGGGGACTGTTTTTT. Based on the CDR3 plus reference TRBV7-2 and TRBJ1-4, the full variable domain is GAGVSQSPSNKVTEKGKDVELRCDPISGHTALYWYRQSLGQGLEFLIYFQGNSAPDKSGLPSDRFSAERTGGSVSTLTIQRTQQEDSAVYLCASSPLVGGAGGGLFFGSGTQLSVL.